Below, 13 T cell receptor beta chains from the same sample are listed, as sequenced in a study of shared clonotypes between healthy human individuals. The repertoire was sequenced with immunoSEQ multiplex PCR; TCRdb's copy has only in-frame clones and lacks some. Of around 2,100,000 clones listed, approximately 94% are singletons. Naive CD8 cells comprised CD45RO-negative, CCR7-positively selected cells, excluding terminally differentiated effector memory CD45RA+ cells. What was sequenced was naive CD8+ T cells sorted from blood. All receptors derive from a man aged 18 to 29 in good health.

The CDR3 DNA reads TGTGCCAGCAGTGAACCTCACAATCCCCCCACAGATACGCAGTATTTT. The encoded protein is CASSEPHNPPTDTQYF. The rearrangement links TRBV6-1 to TRBJ2-3; no definite D call. CDR3 length equals 16 residues. The V and J ends lost 2 bases and 2 bases respectively, with 14 bases between them. In germline, CDR1 is MNHNS, CDR2 SASEGT.

The chain joins TRBV11-3 to TRBJ2-3; 8 bases agree with TRBD2. This CDR3 is 17 amino acids long. Germline-derived CDR1 and CDR2 are SGHNT and YENEEA. J lost 2 bases, V lost 0 bases, and 7 bases had no gene match. CDR3 region: CASSLDTAGGFTDTQYF. Here the CDR3 DNA reads TGTGCCAGCAGCTTAGATACGGCGGGAGGATTCACAGATACGCAGTATTTT.

This chain connects TRBV6-1 to TRBJ1-5; D gene unclear. This CDR3 region has 12 residues. V lost 1 base and J lost 7, with 5 bases in between. Germline-derived CDR1 and CDR2 are MNHNS and SASEGT. The CDR3 loop is CASSEGWQPQHF. CDR3 DNA sequence: TGTGCCAGCAGTGAAGGTTGGCAGCCCCAGCATTTT.

Here the CDR3 DNA reads TGTGCCAGCAGCCAGTTTCTGGAGGGGTTTGGCTACACCTTC. As protein: CASSQFLEGFGYTF. V usage is TRBV7-2 and J usage is TRBJ1-2, with D perhaps TRBD1 (5 bases). Trimming shortened V by 5 bases and J by 7 bases, and 17 bases separated the two germline ends. The CDR3 runs 14 residues. Germline CDR1 and CDR2: SGHTA and FQGNSA.

The rearrangement uses TRBV7-9 and TRBJ2-5, with unresolved D. V lost 5 bases and J 1 base, leaving 8 bases between the germline ends. Germline V gives CDR1 SEHNR, CDR2 FQNEAQ (reference sequence). The CDR3 has 13 residues. CDR3 DNA: TGTGCCAGCAGCAAAGGGATCCAAGAGACCCAGTACTTC. This sequence encodes CASSKGIQETQYF. Together with reference TRBV7-9 and TRBJ2-5, the CDR3 gives the full variable domain: DTGVSQNPRHKITKRGQNVTFRCDPISEHNRLYWYRQTLGQGPEFLTYFQNEAQLEKSRLLSDRFSAERPKGSFSTLEIQRTEQGDSAMYLCASSKGIQETQYFGPGTRLLVL.

The gene calls are TRBV6-6 and TRBJ1-4; 8 bases align to TRBD1. This CDR3 contains 16 residues. Germline CDR1 is MNHNY and CDR2 is SVGAGI (reference sequence). The J segment lost 1 base and the V segment lost 2 bases, leaving 3 bases of the junction unmatched. CDR3 nucleotide sequence: TGTGCCAGCAGTTACCCCGGGACAGGAACTAATGAAAAACTGTTTTTT. It encodes CASSYPGTGTNEKLFF.

About this clone: Other DNA sequences in this specimen translate into the identical CDR3. The chain's CDR3 is CASRKGNTEAFF. The CDR3 bases are TGTGCCAGCCGGAAGGGGAACACTGAAGCTTTCTTT. The genes are TRBV27 and TRBJ1-1; D gene unclear. The CDR3 has 12 amino acids. Trimming removed 8 bases from V and 1 base from J, with 8 bases in between. Germline CDR1 and CDR2: MNHEY and SMNVEV (reference sequence).

The CDR3 spells CASSLLLAGNEQYF. In DNA form, the CDR3 reads TGTGCCAGCAGCTTGCTACTAGCGGGAAACGAGCAGTACTTC. The gene calls are TRBV7-8 and TRBJ2-7; 10 bases map to TRBD2. The CDR3 totals 14 residues. Trimming at V came to 3 bases and at J to 5 bases, leaving 4 bases not matched to a gene. Germline V CDR1 and CDR2: SGHVS, FQNEAQ.

To note about this clone: Other DNA sequences in the same sample also yield this CDR3. V usage is TRBV28 and J usage is TRBJ2-3, with D perhaps matching TRBD1 or TRBD2 (5 bases each). The CDR3 contains 14 residues. CDR1 and CDR2 from the germline V gene are MDHEN and SYDVKM. Trimming removed 5 bases from V and 1 base from J, with 10 bases in between. The CDR3 spells CASSPVGGTDTQYF. The CDR3 DNA follows: TGTGCCAGCAGTCCTGTGGGGGGCACAGATACGCAGTATTTT. Using reference TRBV28 and TRBJ2-3 for the parts outside the CDR3, the full variable domain is DVKVTQSSRYLVKRTGEKVFLECVQDMDHENMFWYRQDPGLGLRLIYFSYDVKMKEKGDIPEGYSVSREKKERFSLILESASTNQTSMYLCASSPVGGTDTQYFGPGTRLTVL.

This chain links TRBV5-6 with TRBJ2-5; 8 bases are a match to TRBD2. V shed 1 base, J shed 4 bases, and the junction held 3 bases outside the gene matches. Per the germline V gene, CDR1 is SGHDT and CDR2 is YYEEEE. The CDR3 is 14 amino acids. The CDR3 is CASSLRGGLETQYF. CDR3 coding DNA: TGTGCCAGCAGCTTGCGGGGGGGCCTAGAGACCCAGTACTTC.

The chain uses TRBV9 and TRBJ1-1; D is undetermined. The V and J ends lost 4 bases and 7 bases respectively, with 20 bases between them. Germline loops: CDR1 SGDLS, CDR2 YYNGEE. The CDR3 covers 15 residues. CDR3 sequence: CASSPQVLGAGEAFF. DNA for the CDR3: TGTGCCAGCAGCCCCCAAGTTCTTGGTGCCGGTGAAGCTTTCTTT.

The V and J genes are TRBV7-6 and TRBJ2-7; the D gene is possibly TRBD1 (6 bases). Trimming pared 1 base from V and 3 bases from J, leaving 10 bases between. This CDR3 has 14 residues. Per germline, CDR1 SGHVS and CDR2 FNYEAQ. Here the CDR3 DNA reads TGTGCCAGCAGCTTAGGGACAGACGGCTACGAGCAGTACTTC. It translates to CASSLGTDGYEQYF.

V and J are TRBV10-3 and TRBJ2-5, with D possibly being TRBD2 (5 bases). The CDR3 sequence is 13 residues long. Germline loops: CDR1 ENHRY, CDR2 SYGVKD. With 10 bases removed from V and 5 bases from J, the gap between germline ends came to 17 bases. The CDR3 DNA reads as TGTGCCACCATTCCTGAGGGATGGGAGACCCAGTACTTC. The encoded protein is CATIPEGWETQYF.